Below, 23 T cell receptor beta chains from the same sample are listed, as sequenced in a study of cytomegalovirus exposure and HLA in healthy donors. The PCR was carried out with 60 Vbeta primers and 13 Jbeta primers. The assay was immunoSEQ multiplex PCR, and TCRdb's table has in-frame clones only and misses some. Of some 130,000 clones listed, 70% to 80% are singletons. Sequencing was done on a sample of PBMCs. All receptors come from a female donor in good health and CMV-seronegative.

This clone was detected only once. The V call is TRBV11-3, the J call TRBJ2-2, with D uncertain. CDR3 length equals 15 residues. Germline V gene lookup returns CDR1 SGHNT and CDR2 YENEEA. Trimming took off 5 bases at V and 4 bases at J, with 14 bases between the two ends. DNA for the CDR3: TGTGCCAGCAGCCCCGATGGGCCAGGCACCGGGGAGCTGTTTTTT. Its translation: CASSPDGPGTGELFF.

This clone was seen a few times. The V and J genes are TRBV6-6 and TRBJ1-1; 7 bases align to TRBD1. V dropped 2 bases and J dropped 11; count of bases not matched to a gene: 5. The CDR3 loop spans 12 amino acids. CDR1 is MNHNY and CDR2 is SVGAGI in the germline V gene (reference sequence). For the CDR3, the DNA is TGTGCCAGCAGTTACCCGACAGGGAGGGCTTTCTTT. It codes for CASSYPTGRAFF.

V is TRBV6-5 and J is TRBJ2-2; D is uncertain. Germline-derived CDR1 and CDR2 are MNHEY and SVGAGI. CDR3 length: 15 residues. V was trimmed by 7 bases and J by 4 bases, leaving 16 bases between them. In DNA, the CDR3 is TGTGCCAGCAACCGCGGTTCGTACACCACCGGGGAGCTGTTTTTT. Amino acids: CASNRGSYTTGELFF.

This chain joins TRBV10-3 and TRBJ2-1, with a weak D call TRBD1 (6 bases). The germline V and J ends were trimmed by 7 bases and 6 bases, with 13 bases remaining between them. There are 13 residues in the CDR3. Looked up from germline, CDR1 is ENHRY and CDR2 is SYGVKD. CDR3 nucleotides: TGTGCCATCAAACAGGGTTTGATCAATGAGCAGTTCTTC. Translating it yields CAIKQGLINEQFF.

This clone was seen more than once but under ten times. The V and J genes are TRBV2 and TRBJ2-6, with D perhaps TRBD1 (7 bases). CDR1 SNHLY and CDR2 FYNNEI come from the germline V gene. The CDR3 contains 16 residues. Deletions cut 9 bases from V and 2 bases from J, with 17 bases between. The CDR3 DNA reads TGTGCCAGAGAGACAGGGAGGATCCCTGGGGCCAACGTCCTGACTTTC. Its protein is CARETGRIPGANVLTF. Together with reference TRBV2 and TRBJ2-6, the CDR3 gives the full variable domain: EPEVTQTPSHQVTQMGQEVILRCVPISNHLYFYWYRQILGQKVEFLVSFYNNEISEKSEIFDDQFSVERPDGSNFTLKIRSTKLEDSAMYFCARETGRIPGANVLTFGAGSRLTVL.

This rearrangement joins TRBV5-1 to TRBJ1-6; D remains unclear. CDR3 length equals 15 residues. The germline gives CDR1 SGHRS, CDR2 YFSETQ. V was pared by 4 bases and J by 6 bases, with 14 bases between. The CDR3 nucleotides read TGCGCCAGCAGCCAAAGCCGGGAGGGTAATTCACCCCTCCACTTT. This gives the protein CASSQSREGNSPLHF.

This clone was seen just once. The CDR3 bases are TGCGCCAGCAGCCAAGAAACGGGTAATCAGCCCCAGCATTTT. Translation gives CASSQETGNQPQHF. The V call is TRBV4-3, the J call TRBJ1-5, with unresolved D. The CDR3 has 14 residues. The ends were cut back, 0 bases at V and 4 bases at J, with 7 bases in the middle. Germline V gives CDR1 LGHNA, CDR2 YSLEER.

The rearrangement joins TRBV27 to TRBJ1-2; 11 positions match TRBD1. After removal of 3 bases from V and 9 bases from J, the junction contained 3 bases not matched to a gene. Germline assignment: CDR1 MNHEY and CDR2 SMNVEV (reference sequence). This CDR3 comprises 13 residues. CDR3 DNA sequence: TGTGCCAGCAGTTTTGGGACAGGGGGAAGCTACACCTTC. This codes for CASSFGTGGSYTF.

The chain employs TRBV10-2 and TRBJ2-1, with 9 bases aligning to TRBD2. The junction had 7 bases not matched to a gene; V was cut back by 3 bases and J by 10 bases. The V gene's germline CDR1 is WSHSY and CDR2 SAAADI. The length of the CDR3 is 14 residues. The CDR3 sequence is CASSDISGRPEQFF. In nucleotides, the CDR3 is TGCGCCAGCAGTGATATTAGCGGGAGACCGGAGCAGTTCTTC.

The gene calls are TRBV9 and TRBJ1-3, with D perhaps TRBD1 (5 bases). V lost 5 bases to trimming and J lost 1 base, with 13 bases between them. In germline, CDR1 is SGDLS, CDR2 YYNGEE. This CDR3 has 15 residues. Here the CDR3 DNA reads TGTGCCAGCAGAAAGGACATCACGTCTGGAAACACCATATATTTT. Residues: CASRKDITSGNTIYF.

The chain joins TRBV28 to TRBJ1-4, with TRBD1 identical over 7 bases. V shed 5 bases, J shed 12 bases, and the junction held 12 bases outside the gene matches. The CDR3 extends over 14 amino acids. Germline CDR1 reads MDHEN; CDR2 reads SYDVKM. The DNA for the CDR3 is TGTGCCAGCAGTCTCACAGGGGCCCAGAGGGAACTGTTTTTT. Encoded protein: CASSLTGAQRELFF. Combining the CDR3 with reference TRBV28 and TRBJ1-4 gives the whole variable domain DVKVTQSSRYLVKRTGEKVFLECVQDMDHENMFWYRQDPGLGLRLIYFSYDVKMKEKGDIPEGYSVSREKKERFSLILESASTNQTSMYLCASSLTGAQRELFFGSGTQLSVL.

The chain carries TRBV30 and TRBJ1-1; no firm D call. V gave up 3 bases and J gave up 6 bases, with 17 bases separating them. CDR1 is GTSNPN, CDR2 SVGIG, per germline (reference sequence). The CDR3 totals 14 residues. The chain's CDR3 is CAWSKRRAGAEAFF. DNA of the CDR3: TGTGCCTGGAGCAAAAGGCGGGCTGGGGCTGAAGCTTTCTTT.

The genes are TRBV11-3 and TRBJ2-5, with TRBD2 matching 7 bases. The DNA end is more similar to TRBJ2-7, so the J call may be wrong. The CDR3 is 12 residues long. The germline gives CDR1 SGHNT, CDR2 YENEEA. Written as DNA, the CDR3 is TGTGCCAGCAGGGCTAGCGGCTACGAGCAGTACTTC. Protein product: CASRASGYEQYF.

This chain links TRBV6-5 with TRBJ1-4; perhaps TRBD1 as D (5 bases). Germline V gene lookup returns CDR1 MNHEY and CDR2 SVGAGI. With 7 bases removed from V and 10 bases from J, the gap between germline ends came to 19 bases. The CDR3 covers 14 residues. The CDR3 spells CASKIKPTVGKLFF. CDR3 DNA: TGTGCCAGCAAGATAAAACCGACAGTAGGAAAACTGTTTTTT.

This rearrangement joins TRBV5-6 to TRBJ2-5, with 7 bases lining up with TRBD2. The J call is doubtful: the DNA matches TRBJ2-7 better. CDR3 length equals 13 residues. The germline CDR1 and CDR2 sequences are SGHDT and YYEEEE. CDR3 amino acids: CASIERGGNEQYF. In DNA form, the CDR3 reads TGTGCCAGCATCGAAAGGGGAGGGAACGAGCAGTACTTC.

The V call is TRBV7-6, the J call TRBJ2-7, with D possibly TRBD2 on 7 matching bases. In germline, CDR1 is SGHVS, CDR2 FNYEAQ. V lost 1 base and J lost 3, with 10 bases in between. This CDR3 contains 14 residues. CDR3: CASSLGGGLYEQYF. In nucleotides, the CDR3 is TGTGCCAGCAGCTTAGGGGGGGGCCTCTACGAGCAGTACTTC.

The chain joins TRBV29-1 to TRBJ2-1; TRBD1 is a possible D gene (5 bases). Trimming stripped 6 bases from V and 6 bases from J, with 6 bases between. The CDR3 covers 10 residues. Per germline, CDR1 SQVTM and CDR2 ANQGSEA. The CDR3 sequence is CSVGVNEQFF. The CDR3 region has the DNA TGCAGCGTAGGGGTCAATGAGCAGTTCTTC.

The chain combines TRBV7-9 with TRBJ2-1; TRBD1 matches at 7 bases. The ends lost 4 bases at V and 8 bases at J; junction bases unmatched: 17. The CDR3 length is 17 residues. The germline CDR1 and CDR2 sequences are SEHNR and FQNEAQ (reference sequence). CDR3 sequence reads: CASSSRHRDSPIDEQFF. CDR3 coding DNA: TGTGCCAGCAGCTCGAGACACCGGGACAGTCCTATCGATGAGCAGTTCTTC.

This sequence joins TRBV9 and TRBJ1-2; TRBD1 is a possible D gene (6 bases). The CDR3 covers 15 residues. V lost 4 bases and J lost 2, with 15 bases in between. Germline V gene data show CDR1 as SGDLS and CDR2 as YYNGEE. DNA for the CDR3: TGTGCCAGCAGCACGGCCCTCACAGGGAACTATGGCTACACCTTC. Translation: CASSTALTGNYGYTF.

The CDR3 protein is CASSLGVRVADEQYF. CDR3 coding DNA: TGTGCCAGCAGTTTAGGGGTCAGGGTGGCAGACGAGCAGTACTTC. This chain links TRBV28 with TRBJ2-7; maybe TRBD1 (5 bases). Germline lookup yields CDR1 MDHEN and CDR2 SYDVKM. CDR3 size: 15 residues. V lost 2 bases and J 5 bases, leaving 16 bases between the germline ends.

The chain is built from TRBV28 and TRBJ1-2; TRBD1 is a possible D gene (5 bases). Trimming pared 2 bases from V and 3 bases from J, leaving 10 bases between. This CDR3 has 14 residues. In germline, CDR1 is MDHEN, CDR2 SYDVKM. The CDR3 coding sequence is TGTGCCAGCAGTTTAGTAGGCAGGGACTATGGCTACACCTTC. This codes for CASSLVGRDYGYTF.

The chain joins TRBV7-8 to TRBJ2-3; D gene unclear. The V end lost 2 bases, the J end lost 2 bases, and 8 bases lay between the germline ends. Germline assignment: CDR1 SGHVS and CDR2 FQNEAQ. This CDR3 region has 14 residues. This CDR3 reads CASSLKEITDTQYF. CDR3 nucleotides: TGTGCCAGCAGCTTAAAGGAGATCACAGATACGCAGTATTTT. The full variable domain, completed using reference TRBV7-8 and TRBJ2-3, is GAGVSQSPRYKVAKRGQDVALRCDPISGHVSLFWYQQALGQGPEFLTYFQNEAQLDKSGLPSDRFFAERPEGSVSTLKIQRTQQEDSAVYLCASSLKEITDTQYFGPGTRLTVL.

V gene TRBV5-1 combines with J gene TRBJ2-1, with 10 bases fitting TRBD2. The junction had 7 bases not matched to a gene; V was cut back by 5 bases and J by 8 bases. CDR3 size: 14 residues. Germline V gene data show CDR1 as SGHRS and CDR2 as YFSETQ. The CDR3 loop is CASRAASGSYEQFF. The CDR3 DNA reads TGCGCCAGCAGAGCGGCTAGCGGGAGCTATGAGCAGTTCTTC.